Each of the 8 T cell receptor beta chains below was sequenced from the same sample in a study of T cells expressing NK-cell markers. TCRdb reprocessed the 5' RACE reads and reports one entry per CDR3 protein, with no DNA. This sample's table reports over 250,000 distinct CDR3 sequences. Sequencing used blood T cells: a sorted CD56 or NKG2C T cell subset, CD4+ or CD8+ T cells, or bulk PBMC T cells (not recorded which). These receptors came from a woman aged 18 to 75 in good health.

The chain has TRBV7-2 and TRBJ2-1; TCRdb picks TRBD1, but there is no DNA to check that call. This CDR3 has 17 residues. Germline CDR1 and CDR2: SGHTA and FQGNSA. The CDR3 here is CASSLVGSGGRRNEQFF. The full variable domain, with the rest looked up from reference TRBV7-2 and TRBJ2-1, is GAGVSQSPSNKVTEKGKDVELRCDPISGHTALYWYRQSLGQGLEFLIYFQGNSAPDKSGLPSDRFSAERTGGSVSTLTIQRTQQEDSAVYLCASSLVGSGGRRNEQFFGPGTRLTVL.

The chain uses TRBV7-2 and TRBJ2-1. The germline CDR1 and CDR2 sequences are SGHTA and FQGNSA. The CDR3 extends over 15 amino acids. The CDR3 loop is CASSFLAASYNEQFF.

The chain couples TRBV25-1 to TRBJ2-5; lacking DNA, the TRBD1 call made by TCRdb goes unchecked. The CDR3 has 16 amino acids. CDR1 and CDR2 (germline): MGHDK, SYGVNS. The CDR3 sequence: CASSELSRGTQETQYF.

The chain combines TRBV6-6 with TRBJ1-2; TCRdb lists TRBD1, though no DNA is available to test this call. The CDR3 has 13 amino acids. CDR1 and CDR2 from the germline V gene are MNHNY and SVGAGI (reference sequence). The chain's CDR3 is CASNNGQNYGYTF.

The rearrangement joins TRBV7-8 to TRBJ2-1. This CDR3 contains 13 residues. Germline CDR1 reads SGHVS; CDR2 reads FQNEAQ. CDR3 amino acids: CASSFGLYNEQFF.

The chain joins TRBV7-2 to TRBJ1-5; there is no DNA to check the TCRdb D call of TRBD1. CDR3 length equals 16 residues. CDR1 and CDR2 from the germline V gene are SGHTA and FQGNSA. CDR3 in amino acids: CASSFAGGAGDQPQHF.

The rearrangement joins TRBV29-1 to TRBJ2-3. CDR1 is SQVTM, CDR2 ANQGSEA, per germline. The CDR3 consists of 12 residues. CDR3 amino acids: CSVGETADTQYF.

The chain recombines TRBV20-1 with TRBJ2-1; as DNA is missing, the TRBD1 call by TCRdb cannot be tested. Germline CDR1 is DFQATT and CDR2 is SNEGSKA (reference sequence). This CDR3 spans 15 amino acids. The CDR3 sequence: CSARELTGPYNEQFF.